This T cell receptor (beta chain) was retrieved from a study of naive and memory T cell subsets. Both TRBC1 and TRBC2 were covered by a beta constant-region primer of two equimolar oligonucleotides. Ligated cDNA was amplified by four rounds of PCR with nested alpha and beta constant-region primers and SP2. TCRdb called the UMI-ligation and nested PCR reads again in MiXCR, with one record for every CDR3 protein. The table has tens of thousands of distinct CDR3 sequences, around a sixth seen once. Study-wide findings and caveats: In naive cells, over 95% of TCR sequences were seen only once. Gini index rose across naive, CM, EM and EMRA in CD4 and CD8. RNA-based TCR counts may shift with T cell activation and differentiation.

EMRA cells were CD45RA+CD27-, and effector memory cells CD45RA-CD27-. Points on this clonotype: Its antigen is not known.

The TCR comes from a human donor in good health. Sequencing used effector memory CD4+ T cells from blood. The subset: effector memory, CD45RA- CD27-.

Written as DNA, the CDR3 is TGTGCCAGCAGCTCCGGGACAGGGTACCAAGAGACCCAGTACTTC. Residues: CASSSGTGYQETQYF. The J gene is TRBJ2-5, the V gene TRBV12-3 or TRBV12-4; 9 bases are a match to TRBD1. The CDR3 totals 15 residues. The V gene end was trimmed by 6 bases and the J gene end by 0 bases; junction bases not matched to a gene: 5.